The 29 T cell receptor beta chains presented below share a single source sample, sequenced in a study of cytomegalovirus exposure and HLA in healthy donors. PCR was performed using 60 Vbeta and 13 Jbeta primers. Repertoires were generated with immunoSEQ multiplex PCR, while TCRdb's copy carries only in-frame clones and drops some. Of about 160,000 clones listed, 77% were seen once; the top ten hold approximately 1.6%. Sequences were obtained from PBMCs. The receptors derive from a woman aged 25 to 39 in good health and CMV-seronegative.

This rearrangement joins TRBV5-5 to TRBJ1-1; D may be TRBD1 (6 bases). The CDR3 is 15 amino acids. The germline V gene encodes CDR1 SGHKS and CDR2 YYEKEE (reference sequence). V was shortened by 3 bases and J by 3 bases, with 15 bases between the two germline ends. CDR3 DNA: TGTGCCAGCAGCTGGGGGCCGTCTGGTGACACTGAAGCTTTCTTT. It specifies CASSWGPSGDTEAFF.

The chain joins TRBV5-6 to TRBJ1-1; unclear D gene. The V end was cut by 2 bases, the J end by 10 bases, with 12 bases between. This CDR3 contains 12 residues. CDR1 is SGHDT and CDR2 is YYEEEE in the germline V gene. In nucleotides, the CDR3 is TGTGCCAGCAGCTTATCGGCCGGAGGAGCTTTCTTT. This sequence encodes CASSLSAGGAFF.

A remark on this clone: In this CDR3 the conserved last residue, phenylalanine or tryptophan, is missing, so a read error is likely. The chain joins TRBV5-1 to TRBJ1-1; D remains ambiguous. This CDR3 has 14 residues. CDR1 and CDR2 from the germline V gene are SGHRS and YFSETQ. V was pared by 2 bases and J by 4 bases, with 12 bases between. CDR3 region: CASSLTVGPTEAFL. The CDR3, as DNA: TGCGCCAGCAGCTTAACAGTGGGCCCCACTGAAGCTTTCCTT.

This clone has only one observation. This chain connects TRBV5-5 to TRBJ2-2, with 9 bases matching TRBD1. The CDR3 has 16 residues. After removal of 4 bases from V and 2 bases from J, the junction contained 6 bases not matched to a gene. From germline, CDR1 is SGHKS and CDR2 YYEKEE (reference sequence). The CDR3 sequence: CASSTWTGVNTGELFF. DNA for the CDR3: TGTGCCAGCAGCACCTGGACAGGGGTTAACACCGGGGAGCTGTTTTTT. The variable domain in full, with the rest retrieved from reference TRBV5-5 and TRBJ2-2, is DAGVTQSPTHLIKTRGQQVTLRCSPISGHKSVSWYQQVLGQGPQFIFQYYEKEERGRGNFPDRFSARQFPNYSSELNVNALLLGDSALYLCASSTWTGVNTGELFFGEGSRLTVL.

V gene TRBV29-1 combines with J gene TRBJ1-2, with 8 bases matching TRBD1. CDR1 is SQVTM and CDR2 is ANQGSEA in the germline V gene. The CDR3 consists of 13 residues. V shed 3 bases and J 6 bases; nucleotides not matched to a gene: 6. CDR3 in amino acids: CSVDQGAPDGYTF. The CDR3 DNA reads as TGCAGCGTTGATCAGGGGGCGCCGGATGGCTACACCTTC.

This clone turned up a few times. The rearrangement uses TRBV28 and TRBJ2-7; TRBD1 matches at 8 bases. Germline CDR1 MDHEN, CDR2 SYDVKM. The CDR3 consists of 17 residues. V was pared by 3 bases and J by 5 bases, with 15 bases of the junction left unmatched. CDR3 residues: CASSFIGSGGTADEQYF. The CDR3 DNA follows: TGTGCCAGCAGTTTTATAGGTTCAGGGGGCACGGCAGACGAGCAGTACTTC.

The V and J genes are TRBV19 and TRBJ1-2, with no clear D. The CDR3 is 14 residues long. V was clipped by 3 bases and J by 2 bases, with 10 bases between them. CDR1 is LNHDA and CDR2 is SQIVND in the germline V gene (reference sequence). The CDR3: CASSIDPENYGYTF. For the CDR3, the DNA is TGTGCCAGTAGTATTGATCCGGAGAACTATGGCTACACCTTC.

The sample holds a few counts of this clone. The chain links TRBV7-9 to TRBJ1-2, with D unclear. The V end lost 3 bases, the J end lost 4 bases, and 24 bases lay between the germline ends. This CDR3 region has 18 residues. Germline V gene lookup returns CDR1 SEHNR and CDR2 FQNEAQ (reference sequence). In nucleotides, the CDR3 is TGTGCCAGCAGCTTCCTCCCTTGGACGGCCCGAGGGAGCTATGGCTACACCTTC. This sequence encodes CASSFLPWTARGSYGYTF.

The chain carries TRBV25-1 and TRBJ1-1; D not resolved. Per the germline V gene, CDR1 is MGHDK and CDR2 is SYGVNS. V was cut by 2 bases and J by 4 bases, with 11 bases left in between. This CDR3 contains 14 residues. The CDR3 loop is CASSESTSATEAFF. For the CDR3, the DNA is TGTGCCAGCAGTGAAAGCACCTCCGCCACTGAAGCTTTCTTT.

The chain recombines TRBV12-5 with TRBJ1-6, with TRBD1 as a possible D gene (6 bases). The germline V and J ends were trimmed by 1 base and 10 bases, with 8 bases remaining between them. CDR1 and CDR2 from the germline V gene are LGHNT and FRNRAP. This CDR3 comprises 13 residues. CDR3 DNA: TGTGCTAGTGGTTTGGCGCAGGGGTCACCCCTCCACTTT. Translating gives CASGLAQGSPLHF.

The chain combines TRBV23-1 with TRBJ1-4; a possible D gene is TRBD1 (6 bases). TRBV23-1 is known as an ORF, though its function is uncertain. With 0 bases removed from V and 1 base from J, the gap between germline ends came to 6 bases. The CDR3 sequence is 15 residues long. CDR3 protein: CASSQSGGTNEKLFF. The CDR3 nucleotides read TGCGCCAGCAGTCAATCAGGGGGAACTAATGAAAAACTGTTTTTT.

This chain uses TRBV7-9 with TRBJ2-5, with D possibly matching TRBD2 (6 bases). The CDR3 consists of 14 residues. Trimming removed 4 bases from V and 5 bases from J, with 14 bases in between. Germline CDR1 reads SEHNR; CDR2 reads FQNEAQ (reference sequence). The CDR3 sequence is CASSSNRGWETQYF. The CDR3 nucleotides read TGTGCCAGCAGCTCGAATCGGGGGTGGGAGACCCAGTACTTC.

V usage is TRBV19 and J usage is TRBJ1-1; D remains ambiguous. The CDR3 loop spans 15 amino acids. Between the trimmed V and J ends, which lost 2 bases and 1 base, there was a span of 11 bases. Per germline, CDR1 LNHDA and CDR2 SQIVND (reference sequence). This chain's CDR3 is CASSIQAIANTEAFF. The CDR3 bases are TGTGCCAGTAGTATACAGGCCATCGCGAACACTGAAGCTTTCTTT.

This clone has a handful of counts. The rearrangement joins TRBV6-5 to TRBJ2-1, with D possibly matching TRBD2 (5 bases). This CDR3 has 13 residues. Trimming pared 0 bases from V and 9 bases from J, leaving 9 bases between. Germline-derived CDR1 and CDR2 are MNHEY and SVGAGI. The CDR3 is CASSYSRLSEQFF. The CDR3 DNA reads as TGTGCCAGCAGTTACTCGAGACTATCTGAGCAGTTCTTC.

This clone was found a few times. This sequence joins TRBV2 and TRBJ2-5, with D maybe TRBD1 (6 bases). The CDR3 sequence is 13 residues long. Germline loops: CDR1 SNHLY, CDR2 FYNNEI. The V end was cut by 6 bases, the J end by 3 bases, with 11 bases between. The CDR3 loop reads CASSLQGEETQYF. In nucleotides, the CDR3 is TGTGCCAGCAGCCTACAGGGAGAAGAGACCCAGTACTTC.

The gene calls are TRBV11-3 and TRBJ2-2; D uncertain. Germline-derived CDR1 and CDR2 are SGHNT and YENEEA. Trimming removed 2 bases from V and 1 base from J, with 8 bases in between. This CDR3 region has 15 residues. CDR3 nucleotides: TGTGCCAGCAGCTTACTCACCGGGAACACCGGGGAGCTGTTTTTT. It codes for CASSLLTGNTGELFF.

The V call is TRBV7-6, the J call TRBJ1-1, with 7 bases lining up with TRBD1. V trimming: 1 base; J trimming: 0 bases; junction bases outside the gene matches: 8. CDR3 length equals 17 residues. Germline CDR1 SGHVS, CDR2 FNYEAQ. The CDR3 sequence is CASSLETGRWVNTEAFF. The CDR3, as DNA: TGTGCCAGCAGCTTAGAGACAGGGCGGTGGGTGAACACTGAAGCTTTCTTT.

The chain is built from TRBV19 and TRBJ1-5; D is possibly TRBD1 (6 bases). V shed 6 bases and J shed 7 bases, with 22 bases lying between them. This CDR3 is 16 amino acids long. The V gene's germline CDR1 is LNHDA and CDR2 SQIVND (reference sequence). The chain's CDR3 is CASSLRWGTSVQPQHF. CDR3 bases: TGTGCCAGTAGCCTGCGATGGGGGACATCGGTCCAGCCCCAGCATTTT. Complete variable domain (other parts from reference TRBV19 and TRBJ1-5): DGGITQSPKYLFRKEGQNVTLSCEQNLNHDAMYWYRQDPGQGLRLIYYSQIVNDFQKGDIAEGYSVSREKKESFPLTVTSAQKNPTAFYLCASSLRWGTSVQPQHFGDGTRLSIL.

The rearrangement links TRBV9 to TRBJ2-3; 7 nucleotides match TRBD1. Germline assignment: CDR1 SGDLS and CDR2 YYNGEE. CDR3 size: 15 residues. V lost 8 bases, J lost 0 bases, and 9 bases stayed unmatched. The CDR3 DNA is TGTGCCAGTACCCCCTGGACAGGTAGCACAGATACGCAGTATTTT. It yields the protein CASTPWTGSTDTQYF.

The rearrangement joins TRBV6-5 to TRBJ2-5, with TRBD1 matching over 10 bases. TRBJ2-7 explains the end of the DNA better; the J call may be wrong. Germline V gene lookup returns CDR1 MNHEY and CDR2 SVGAGI. The CDR3 has 15 residues. CDR3 amino acids: CASSYTGTGVYEQYF. The DNA of the CDR3 is TGTGCCAGCAGTTACACCGGGACAGGGGTCTACGAGCAGTACTTC.

This clone was counted only a few times. CDR3 DNA: TGTGCCAGCAGTTACTCCCAACAGGGAAACACCATATATTTT. This encodes CASSYSQQGNTIYF. The J gene is TRBJ1-3, the V gene TRBV6-5; no clear D gene. Trimming removed 0 bases at V and 4 bases at J, with 7 bases between. This CDR3 region has 14 residues. The V gene's germline CDR1 is MNHEY and CDR2 SVGAGI.

The V gene is TRBV28, the J gene TRBJ1-1, with 8 bases fitting TRBD1. The CDR3 sequence is 14 residues long. V dropped 5 bases and J dropped 4; count of bases not matched to a gene: 6. Germline lookup yields CDR1 MDHEN and CDR2 SYDVKM. CDR3 coding DNA: TGTGCCAGCAGTACAGGGGGGGCGAGCACTGAAGCTTTCTTT. This codes for CASSTGGASTEAFF.

This sequence joins TRBV11-1 and TRBJ2-5; 8 positions agree with TRBD1. CDR1 and CDR2 from the germline V gene are SGHAT and FQDESV (reference sequence). The trim removed 5 bases at V and 3 bases at J, leaving 11 bases unmatched. The CDR3 consists of 16 residues. The CDR3 loop reads CASSIGPGQGEETQYF. CDR3 DNA sequence: TGTGCCAGCAGCATAGGTCCCGGACAGGGCGAAGAGACCCAGTACTTC.

The chain has TRBV6-5 and TRBJ2-1; perhaps TRBD1 as D (6 bases). CDR3 length equals 11 residues. Germline CDR1 is MNHEY and CDR2 is SVGAGI. The germline V and J ends were trimmed by 7 bases and 11 bases, with 12 bases remaining between them. The CDR3: CASTAGQQQFF. The CDR3, as DNA: TGTGCCAGCACCGCCGGACAGCAGCAGTTCTTC.

The V gene is TRBV6-1, the J gene TRBJ2-4; 11 nucleotides align to TRBD1. The ends lost 6 bases at V and 8 bases at J; junction bases unmatched: 6. CDR1 and CDR2 from the germline V gene are MNHNS and SASEGT. The CDR3 is 14 residues long. CDR3 residues: CASRTGQGVDIQYF. For the CDR3, the DNA is TGTGCCAGCAGAACGGGACAGGGGGTAGACATTCAGTACTTC.

The V gene is TRBV5-1, the J gene TRBJ2-1; TRBD1 agrees at 8 bases. Germline V gene sequence: CDR1 SGHRS, CDR2 YFSETQ. The CDR3 runs 17 residues. Unmatched junction bases numbered 12, after V lost 0 bases and J lost 7 bases. This chain's CDR3 is CASSLGGRTGGRNEQFF. CDR3 coding DNA: TGCGCCAGCAGCTTGGGAGGGCGTACAGGGGGGCGGAATGAGCAGTTCTTC.

This chain joins TRBV7-9 and TRBJ2-3, with D unclear. The CDR3 covers 15 residues. In germline, CDR1 is SEHNR, CDR2 FQNEAQ (reference sequence). V was pared by 1 base and J by 0 bases, with 8 bases between. CDR3 nucleotide sequence: TGTGCCAGCAGCTTAGTCTCAACTAGCACAGATACGCAGTATTTT. Translated: CASSLVSTSTDTQYF.

This chain links TRBV5-1 with TRBJ1-2, with D tentatively TRBD1 (6 bases). The germline gives CDR1 SGHRS, CDR2 YFSETQ. With 0 bases removed from V and 4 bases from J, the gap between germline ends came to 7 bases. The CDR3 length is 13 residues. The CDR3 DNA reads as TGCGCCAGCAGCTTGGGACAGGTCTATGGCTACACCTTC. This gives the protein CASSLGQVYGYTF.

The chain joins TRBV5-4 to TRBJ2-1; no definite D call. There are 13 residues in the CDR3. The germline gives CDR1 SGHNT, CDR2 YYREEE (reference sequence). Trimming pared 0 bases from V and 8 bases from J, leaving 9 bases between. CDR3 protein: CASSLDYIDEQFF. The CDR3 region has the DNA TGTGCCAGCAGCTTGGACTACATCGATGAGCAGTTCTTC.